These T cell receptor beta chains were read from a single sample in a study of shared clonotypes between healthy human individuals. Profiling relied on immunoSEQ multiplex PCR, and the TCRdb table lists in-frame clones only, not all of them. The top ten clones hold about 0.25% of a sample with fewer than 850,000 clones, approximately 96% of them seen once. Specimen: naive CD8+ T cells sorted from blood. The source of these receptors is a man younger than 45 in good health. Each CDR3 is given with its conserved first and last residue.

v_call	cdr3_aa
TRBV29-1	CSVKTGGLYEQYF
TRBV4-1	CASSQDPGQGDYYEQYF
TRBV27	CASSSGQGAREPQHF
TRBV25-1	CASNGTDSNQPQHF
TRBV7-9	CASSAEETQYF
TRBV6-5	CASTGTGNSYNEQFF
TRBV5-8	CASSLGSRPLNTEAFF
TRBV5-5	CASSSQARRTYEQYF
TRBV10-3	CATDPGLAGVYEQYF
TRBV29-1	CSVPISYEQYF
TRBV5-6	CASSSTGEVVTEAFF
TRBV19	CASSIVSGAYRELFF
TRBV7-6	CASNAQRKRELSEQYF
TRBV7-9	CASSLPQGTDTQYF
TRBV4-1	CASSQDAGGLEKLFF
TRBV21-1	CASSKVGQVGSYEQYF
TRBV28	CASSFAEISYEQYF
TRBV11-2	CASFGSQIQKGYNEQFF
TRBV9	CASSVEGYGYTF
TRBV5-1	CASSLGLAASTDTQYF
TRBV27	CATSSYNEQFF
TRBV7-9	CASSPVAWAGLSEAFF
TRBV2	CASREHSGPTRGTQYF
TRBV27	CASRGLAGGKDVEQYF
TRBV4-1	CASSLGDTQYF
TRBV7-6	CASSLALGGRSDTQYF
TRBV5-1	CASSLGLGVPYEQYF
TRBV13	CASLRGENRGANEQFF
TRBV9	CASSVTSAYNEQFF
TRBV19	CASSIGEGRVGTDTQYF
TRBV27	CASSLSGGGGYTF
TRBV13	CASSLSRRDYGYTF
TRBV7-2	CASSLPLEPETQYF
TRBV27	CASSFNLREQYF
TRBV11-3	CASSSSGTGQTQYF
TRBV4-1	CASSRGTTGPHYEQYF
TRBV5-4	CASSSSTYEQYF
TRBV4-3	CASSPSRTGYNEQFF
TRBV7-9	CASSSTGLAVTDTQYF
TRBV7-6	CASSDLAATSTDTQYF
TRBV11-2	CASSLTSAYSYEQYF
TRBV7-8	CASSLSVEAFF
TRBV5-1	CASSLGGTYEQYF
TRBV14	CASSHVGVWDEQYF
TRBV7-9	CASSSEGVKQYF
TRBV4-1	CASSQGEGTDTQYF
TRBV27	CASSLSGVVNQPQHF
TRBV28	CASSPRGRDYGYTF
TRBV7-9	CASSKGTSGYNEQFF
TRBV9	CASSQDNSNEQFF
TRBV30	CAWSPEGRTSNQPQHF
TRBV13	CASRAADNNTEAFF
TRBV27	CASEEMIWAGTYEQYF
TRBV6-5	CASNNGQGAEEQYF
TRBV9	CASSVDEGPPQETQYF